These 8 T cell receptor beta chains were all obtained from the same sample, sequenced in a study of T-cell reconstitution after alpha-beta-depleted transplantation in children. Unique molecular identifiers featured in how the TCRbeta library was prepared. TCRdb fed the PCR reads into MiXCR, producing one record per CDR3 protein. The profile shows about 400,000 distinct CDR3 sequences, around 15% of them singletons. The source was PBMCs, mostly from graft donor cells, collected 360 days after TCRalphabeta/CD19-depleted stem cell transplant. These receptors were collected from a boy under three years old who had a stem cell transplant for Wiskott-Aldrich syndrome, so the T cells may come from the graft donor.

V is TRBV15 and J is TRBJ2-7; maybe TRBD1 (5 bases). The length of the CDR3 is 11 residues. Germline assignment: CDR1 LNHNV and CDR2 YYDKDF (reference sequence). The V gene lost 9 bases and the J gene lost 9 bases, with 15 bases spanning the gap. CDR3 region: CATSQENRQYF. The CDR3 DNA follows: TGTGCCACATCACAGGAAAACCGGCAGTACTTC.

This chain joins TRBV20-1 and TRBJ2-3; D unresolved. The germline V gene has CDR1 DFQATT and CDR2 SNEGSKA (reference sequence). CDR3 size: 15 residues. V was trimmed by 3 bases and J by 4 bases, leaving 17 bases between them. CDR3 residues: CSASPVLNQADTQYF. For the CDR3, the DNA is TGCAGTGCTAGCCCTGTCTTGAATCAGGCAGATACGCAGTATTTT.

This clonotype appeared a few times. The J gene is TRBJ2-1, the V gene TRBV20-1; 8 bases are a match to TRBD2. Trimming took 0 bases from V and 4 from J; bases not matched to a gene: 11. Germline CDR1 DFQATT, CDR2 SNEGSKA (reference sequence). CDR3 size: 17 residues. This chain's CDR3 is CSARETARLALYNEQFF. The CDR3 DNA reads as TGCAGTGCTAGAGAAACCGCTCGACTAGCGCTATACAATGAGCAGTTCTTC.

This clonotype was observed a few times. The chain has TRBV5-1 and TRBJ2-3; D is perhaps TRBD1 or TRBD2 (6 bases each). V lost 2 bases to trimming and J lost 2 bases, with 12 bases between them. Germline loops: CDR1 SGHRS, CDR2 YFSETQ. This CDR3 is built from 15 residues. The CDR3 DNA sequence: TGCGCCAGCAGCTTTTGGGGGGCGCCCACAGATACGCAGTATTTT. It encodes CASSFWGAPTDTQYF.

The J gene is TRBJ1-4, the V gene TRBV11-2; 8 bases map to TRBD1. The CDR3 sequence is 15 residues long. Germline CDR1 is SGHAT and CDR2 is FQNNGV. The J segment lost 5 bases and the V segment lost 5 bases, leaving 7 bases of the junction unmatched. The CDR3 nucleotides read TGTGCCAGCAGCCAGGGGGCGATCCGAAATGAAAAACTGTTTTTT. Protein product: CASSQGAIRNEKLFF.

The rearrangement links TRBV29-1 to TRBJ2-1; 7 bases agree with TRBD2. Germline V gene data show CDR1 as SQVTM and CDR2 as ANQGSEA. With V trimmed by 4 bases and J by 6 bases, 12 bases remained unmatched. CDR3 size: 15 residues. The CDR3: CSVGRTSLIPNEQFF. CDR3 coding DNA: TGCAGCGTTGGTCGGACTAGTTTAATCCCCAATGAGCAGTTCTTC.

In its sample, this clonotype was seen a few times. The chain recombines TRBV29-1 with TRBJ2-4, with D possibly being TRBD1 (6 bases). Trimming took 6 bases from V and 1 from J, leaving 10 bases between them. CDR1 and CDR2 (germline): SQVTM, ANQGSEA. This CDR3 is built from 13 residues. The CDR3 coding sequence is TGCAGCGTCCCAGGACAGGCCAAAAACATTCAGTACTTC. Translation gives CSVPGQAKNIQYF.

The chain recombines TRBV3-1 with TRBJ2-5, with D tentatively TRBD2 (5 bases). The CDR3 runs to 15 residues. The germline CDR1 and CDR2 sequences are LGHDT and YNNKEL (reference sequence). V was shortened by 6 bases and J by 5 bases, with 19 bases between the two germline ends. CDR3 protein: CASSQPHGMQETQYF. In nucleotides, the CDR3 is TGTGCCAGCAGTCAACCACACGGGATGCAGGAGACCCAGTACTTC.